What follows are 15 T cell receptor beta chains derived from one specimen sequenced in a study of blood T cells in healthy people across ages. A second roughly 7 to 12 cycle PCR used barcoded and J-beta primers. Via MiXCR, TCRdb re-called the 5' RACE reads, giving one row per CDR3 protein. The top ten clones hold 15% to 20% of a sample with 850,000 to 1,300,000 distinct CDR3 sequences, under 45% of them seen once. The sequenced material came from blood. These receptors were collected from a woman aged 60-70 years in good health.

This clonotype was found many times. The chain has TRBV9 and TRBJ1-1, with 7 bases aligning to TRBD1. The CDR3 is 16 residues long. The ends lost 1 base at V and 1 base at J; junction bases unmatched: 7. CDR1 is SGDLS and CDR2 is YYNGEE in the germline V gene. This CDR3 is CASSVYGTAANTEAFF. CDR3 DNA: TGTGCCAGCAGCGTATACGGGACAGCAGCGAACACTGAAGCTTTCTTT.

The rearrangement joins TRBV20-1 to TRBJ1-5; tentatively, D is TRBD1 (6 bases). The V end was cut by 5 bases, the J end by 0 bases, with 11 bases between. The CDR3 has 14 residues. CDR1 DFQATT and CDR2 SNEGSKA come from the germline V gene (reference sequence). CDR3 nucleotides: TGCAGTGCTCTAAGCAGGGGTAGCAATCAGCCCCAGCATTTT. It encodes CSALSRGSNQPQHF.

This clonotype has a handful of counts. The rearrangement uses TRBV4-2 and TRBJ1-2, with D perhaps matching TRBD1 (6 bases). V lost 3 bases and J lost 3, with 14 bases in between. This CDR3 has 15 residues. Germline CDR1 and CDR2: LGHNA and YNFKEQ. The CDR3 DNA follows: TGTGCCAGCAGCCAGCACCTCAGGGGTGACTATGGCTACACCTTC. Translated, it gives CASSQHLRGDYGYTF.

This rearrangement joins TRBV3-1 to TRBJ1-1, with D unresolved. V dropped 5 bases and J dropped 3 bases, with 13 bases sitting between them. CDR1 LGHDT and CDR2 YNNKEL come from the germline V gene (reference sequence). The CDR3 runs to 14 residues. The CDR3 region has the DNA TGTGCCAGCAGCGAAAGCGCCGGCTACACTGAAGCTTTCTTT. Its protein is CASSESAGYTEAFF.

The chain uses TRBV7-3 and TRBJ2-3; 9 nucleotides agree with TRBD1. J gave up 3 bases and V 5 bases, and 6 bases lay outside the gene matches. The CDR3 has 15 amino acids. The germline CDR1 and CDR2 sequences are SGHTA and FQGTGA. CDR3 in amino acids: CASSPDRGRTDTQYF. CDR3 sequence (DNA): TGTGCCAGCAGCCCGGACAGGGGACGTACAGATACGCAGTATTTT. The full variable domain, in which reference TRBV7-3 and TRBJ2-3 provide the parts outside the CDR3, is GAGVSQTPSNKVTEKGKYVELRCDPISGHTALYWYRQSLGQGPEFLIYFQGTGAADDSGLPNDRFFAVRPEGSVSTLKIQRTERGDSAVYLCASSPDRGRTDTQYFGPGTRLTVL.

The chain carries TRBV7-3 and TRBJ2-7; 8 nucleotides agree with TRBD2. CDR1 SGHTA and CDR2 FQGTGA come from the germline V gene. The CDR3 has 15 residues. V shed 3 bases and J 0 bases; nucleotides not matched to a gene: 4. As DNA, the CDR3 is TGTGCCAGCAGCTTCCGGGGGGGAGGCTCCTACGAGCAGTACTTC. Encoded protein: CASSFRGGGSYEQYF.

The V and J genes are TRBV10-2 and TRBJ2-5, with D hard to call. The CDR3 has 14 amino acids. Looked up from germline, CDR1 is WSHSY and CDR2 is SAAADI. V shed 3 bases and J shed 0 bases, with 8 bases lying between them. The CDR3 region is CASSENGNQETQYF. CDR3 nucleotide sequence: TGCGCCAGCAGTGAAAACGGTAACCAAGAGACCCAGTACTTC.

The chain joins TRBV5-6 to TRBJ1-2; TRBD1 aligns across 7 bases. Unmatched junction bases numbered 3, after V lost 3 bases and J lost 4 bases. CDR3 size: 13 residues. Germline V gene lookup returns CDR1 SGHDT and CDR2 YYEEEE. The CDR3 DNA reads TGTGCCAGCAGCTCCGGACAGGTCTATGGCTACACCTTC. Encoded protein: CASSSGQVYGYTF.

The chain links TRBV6-5 to TRBJ2-5, with a weak D call TRBD1 (5 bases). Germline CDR1 reads MNHEY; CDR2 reads SVGAGI. The CDR3 length is 15 residues. Deletions cut 0 bases from V and 5 bases from J, with 13 bases between. The CDR3 DNA is TGTGCCAGCAGTTACTCCACCGACAGAAGGGAGACCCAGTACTTC. It specifies CASSYSTDRRETQYF.

This clonotype was detected a few times. The V call is TRBV5-1, the J call TRBJ2-7; D gene uncertain. This CDR3 comprises 14 residues. Per germline, CDR1 SGHRS and CDR2 YFSETQ. V lost 0 bases and J lost 2, with 9 bases in between. CDR3 DNA sequence: TGCGCCAGCAGCTTGGTGTCGGCCGCCTACGAGCAGTACTTC. Protein product: CASSLVSAAYEQYF. Based on the CDR3 plus reference TRBV5-1 and TRBJ2-7, the full variable domain is KAGVTQTPRYLIKTRGQQVTLSCSPISGHRSVSWYQQTPGQGLQFLFEYFSETQRNKGNFPGRFSGRQFSNSRSEMNVSTLELGDSALYLCASSLVSAAYEQYFGPGTRLTVT.

This clonotype was picked up a small number of times. This chain joins TRBV27 and TRBJ1-5; possibly TRBD1 for D (5 bases). The CDR3 has 12 residues. From germline, CDR1 is MNHEY and CDR2 SMNVEV (reference sequence). V was cut by 10 bases and J by 6 bases, with 13 bases left in between. The DNA of the CDR3 is TGTGCCACCCGAAGGGGCAGTCAGCCCCAGCATTTT. This translates into CATRRGSQPQHF.

This clonotype appeared a few times. V is TRBV29-1 and J is TRBJ2-1, with D maybe TRBD2 (6 bases). The germline gives CDR1 SQVTM, CDR2 ANQGSEA. V was clipped by 4 bases and J by 4 bases, with 14 bases between them. CDR3 length: 14 amino acids. CDR3 sequence: CSVVGGAGYNEQFF. The CDR3 DNA reads as TGCAGCGTTGTAGGCGGGGCTGGATACAATGAGCAGTTCTTC.

A few counts support this clonotype. V gene TRBV2 combines with J gene TRBJ2-7; D possibly corresponds to TRBD2 (6 bases). Germline CDR1 reads SNHLY; CDR2 reads FYNNEI. The CDR3 extends over 13 amino acids. The V and J ends lost 7 bases and 0 bases respectively, with 10 bases between them. As DNA, the CDR3 is TGTGCCAGCATTGCCGGGAGCTCCTACGAGCAGTACTTC. It encodes CASIAGSSYEQYF. The whole variable domain, filled in from reference TRBV2 and TRBJ2-7, reads EPEVTQTPSHQVTQMGQEVILRCVPISNHLYFYWYRQILGQKVEFLVSFYNNEISEKSEIFDDQFSVERPDGSNFTLKIRSTKLEDSAMYFCASIAGSSYEQYFGPGTRLTVT.

V is TRBV15 and J is TRBJ1-2; 7 bases are a match to TRBD1. This CDR3 region has 14 residues. The trim removed 0 bases at V and 4 bases at J, leaving 2 bases unmatched. Germline V CDR1 and CDR2: LNHNV, YYDKDF (reference sequence). CDR3 coding DNA: TGTGCCACCAGCAGAGAAGGGACAGCCTATGGCTACACCTTC. This gives the protein CATSREGTAYGYTF.

This chain's CDR3 is CASSQSGRLNNEQFF. The CDR3 DNA sequence: TGTGCCAGCAGTCAAAGCGGGAGGTTAAACAATGAGCAGTTCTTC. This chain uses TRBV7-6 with TRBJ2-1; 9 nucleotides line up with TRBD2. CDR1 is SGHVS, CDR2 FNYEAQ, per germline. Germline trimming cut 6 bases from V and 5 bases from J; bases unmatched to any gene: 8. CDR3 length: 15 residues.